A single sample is the source of the 2 T cell receptor beta chains below, sequenced in a study of OX40 agonist ivuxolimab in advanced cancers. Generated by immunoSEQ multiplex PCR, the TCRdb table keeps only in-frame clones and is missing some. Of around 89,000 clones listed, approximately 91% are singletons. The sequences come from CD4+ or CD8+ T cells sorted from blood, collected in a trial of the OX40 agonist ivuxolimab. These receptors were taken from an adult with an advanced solid tumor such as melanoma, head and neck, liver or kidney cancer.

The gene calls are TRBV10-3 and TRBJ2-3; possible D gene TRBD2, 7 bases. The CDR3 extends over 14 amino acids. V lost 2 bases to trimming and J lost 5 bases, with 11 bases between them. CDR1 is ENHRY, CDR2 SYGVKD, per germline. As DNA, the CDR3 is TGTGCCATCAGTGAGGGACTAGGGGGAGATACGCAGTATTTT. It codes for CAISEGLGGDTQYF.

The chain joins TRBV5-1 to TRBJ2-7; TRBD1 is a possible D gene (6 bases). The V end was cut by 2 bases, the J end by 3 bases, with 12 bases between. Germline V gene lookup returns CDR1 SGHRS and CDR2 YFSETQ. The length of the CDR3 is 14 residues. The CDR3 DNA reads as TGCGCCAGCAGCTTAACAGGGAACGTCTACGAGCAGTACTTC. This sequence encodes CASSLTGNVYEQYF.